Listed here are 25 T cell receptor beta chains from one sample, sequenced in a study of T cell changes during pregnancy in multiple sclerosis (dated by TCRdb to about 2019). Library construction relied on the immunoSEQ multiplex PCR assay. The table comes from immuneACCESS by way of TCRdb, which keeps in-frame sequences with V and J called. Part of the clones is missing from these tables; in studies checked, under half for an unresolved V gene and the rest for unknown reasons. The sample data list about 56,000 clones, and approximately 91% of these were observed just once. Together, the top ten hold about 1.8% of the sample. The sequencing here drew on peripheral blood, taken after pregnancy. The receptors come from a female donor with multiple sclerosis, enrolled in a pregnancy study.

This sequence joins TRBV6-1 and TRBJ2-3, with D perhaps matching TRBD1 (5 bases). The CDR3 has 13 residues. Trimming removed 2 bases from V and 4 bases from J, with 7 bases in between. CDR1 MNHNS and CDR2 SASEGT come from the germline V gene. CDR3 amino acids: CASSEIQADTQYF. CDR3 DNA sequence: TGTGCCAGCAGTGAAATACAGGCAGATACGCAGTATTTT.

V gene TRBV18 combines with J gene TRBJ2-1, with D possibly matching TRBD1 (6 bases). Per germline, CDR1 KGHSH and CDR2 LQKENI. The CDR3 contains 13 residues. V was pared by 5 bases and J by 1 base, with 6 bases between. The CDR3 loop reads CASSGQSYNEQFF. The CDR3 DNA reads as TGTGCCAGCTCAGGACAGTCCTACAATGAGCAGTTCTTC.

CDR3 nucleotides: TGTGCCAGCAGCTTAGTGAGGGGGCGGACCGGGGAGCTGTTTTTT. Translation gives CASSLVRGRTGELFF. This chain uses TRBV7-2 with TRBJ2-2; 7 nucleotides match TRBD1. The CDR3 loop spans 15 amino acids. V gave up 1 base and J gave up 5 bases; unmatched junction bases: 4. The germline gives CDR1 SGHTA, CDR2 FQGNSA.

The V call is TRBV6-6, the J call TRBJ1-2; 7 bases are shared with TRBD1. Germline V gene data show CDR1 as MNHNY and CDR2 as SVGAGI (reference sequence). Trimming took 2 bases from V and 0 from J; bases not matched to a gene: 3. The CDR3 totals 15 residues. CDR3 amino acids: CASSYRQGSNYGYTF. The CDR3 DNA reads TGTGCCAGCAGTTACCGACAGGGCTCTAACTATGGCTACACCTTC.

The chain couples TRBV5-1 to TRBJ2-1; TRBD1 might be the D (5 bases). Germline CDR1 is SGHRS and CDR2 is YFSETQ. The CDR3 runs 16 residues. Between the trimmed V and J ends, which lost 2 bases and 0 bases, there was a span of 12 bases. As DNA, the CDR3 is TGCGCCAGCAGCTTCCTAAACAGGAGCTCCTACAATGAGCAGTTCTTC. As protein: CASSFLNRSSYNEQFF.

The chain is built from TRBV18 and TRBJ2-1; 7 nucleotides line up with TRBD1. CDR1 KGHSH and CDR2 LQKENI come from the germline V gene. The CDR3 has 14 amino acids. J was trimmed by 7 bases and V by 3 bases; bases with no gene match: 6. CDR3 DNA sequence: TGTGCCAGCTCACCCGGCCGACAGGGAAATGAGCAGTTCTTC. Protein product: CASSPGRQGNEQFF.

CDR3: CARRAPVSPSGVAGNEQFF. CDR3 in DNA: TGCGCCAGGAGGGCCCCGGTCTCTCCGAGCGGGGTGGCGGGCAATGAGCAGTTCTTC. The rearrangement links TRBV5-1 to TRBJ2-1, with 7 bases lining up with TRBD2. After removal of 8 bases from V and 6 bases from J, the junction contained 26 bases not matched to a gene. Germline CDR1 is SGHRS and CDR2 is YFSETQ. There are 19 residues in the CDR3.

The rearrangement uses TRBV5-4 and TRBJ1-2, with D uncertain. The V gene's germline CDR1 is SGHNT and CDR2 YYREEE (reference sequence). Trimming removed 2 bases from V and 2 bases from J, with 10 bases in between. The CDR3 totals 14 residues. CDR3 coding DNA: TGTGCCAGCAGCTTCGGTCTCGAGAACTATGGCTACACCTTC. Translated, it gives CASSFGLENYGYTF.

This chain joins TRBV7-2 and TRBJ1-5, with D perhaps matching TRBD1 (5 bases). From germline, CDR1 is SGHTA and CDR2 FQGNSA. This CDR3 is built from 15 residues. Trimming cost V 1 base and J 6 bases, with 13 bases left between them. The CDR3 sequence is CASSLGVRESQPQHF. In DNA, the CDR3 is TGTGCCAGCAGCTTAGGAGTCAGGGAAAGTCAGCCCCAGCATTTT.

This clone was seen once. The chain employs TRBV10-1 and TRBJ2-5; weak D call: TRBD2 (6 bases). This CDR3 is 13 amino acids long. The ends were cut back, 5 bases at V and 5 bases at J, with 12 bases in the middle. The germline V gene encodes CDR1 WNHNN and CDR2 SYGVQD (reference sequence). The CDR3 loop is CASSSEGGETQYF. DNA of the CDR3: TGCGCCAGCAGTTCGGAGGGAGGCGAGACCCAGTACTTC.

The chain combines TRBV11-1 with TRBJ1-1, with 7 bases fitting TRBD1. Germline CDR1 reads SGHAT; CDR2 reads FQDESV (reference sequence). The CDR3 sequence is 14 residues long. The V and J ends lost 5 bases and 5 bases, in that order; junction bases with no gene match: 8. The CDR3 sequence: CASSQTGMGTEAFF. Written as DNA, the CDR3 is TGTGCCAGCAGCCAGACAGGGATGGGAACTGAAGCTTTCTTT.

The chain couples TRBV2 to TRBJ1-2, with D possibly matching TRBD1 (5 bases). V lost 2 bases, J lost 2 bases, and 9 bases lay in between. This CDR3 comprises 14 residues. Looked up from germline, CDR1 is SNHLY and CDR2 is FYNNEI. CDR3 in DNA: TGTGCCAGCAGTGAAAACCGGGGGAACTATGGCTACACCTTC. The encoded protein is CASSENRGNYGYTF.

This sequence joins TRBV2 and TRBJ2-7; TRBD2 might be the D (5 bases). Trimming left V 2 bases short and J 2 bases short, with 13 bases between. This CDR3 comprises 15 residues. Per germline, CDR1 SNHLY and CDR2 FYNNEI. CDR3 region: CASSERGQLTYEQYF. The CDR3 nucleotides are TGTGCCAGCAGTGAAAGAGGGCAGTTGACCTACGAGCAGTACTTC.

The chain carries TRBV7-9 and TRBJ1-2; no reliable D call. Germline-derived CDR1 and CDR2 are SEHNR and FQNEAQ (reference sequence). Deletions cut 4 bases from V and 6 bases from J, with 18 bases between. The CDR3 is 15 residues long. The CDR3 here is CASSSQVEGSNGYTF. For the CDR3, the DNA is TGTGCCAGCAGCTCACAAGTCGAGGGCTCGAATGGCTACACCTTC.

CDR3 nucleotide sequence: TGTGCCTGGAGTCCTCATCCGGGACAGGACTATTCTGGGGCCAACGTCCTGACTTTC. It encodes CAWSPHPGQDYSGANVLTF. The chain links TRBV30 to TRBJ2-6; the match to TRBD1 covers 8 bases. The CDR3 length is 19 residues. V shed 2 bases, J shed 1 base, and the junction held 13 bases outside the gene matches. CDR1 GTSNPN and CDR2 SVGIG come from the germline V gene (reference sequence).

The gene calls are TRBV7-9 and TRBJ2-5; 9 bases match TRBD1. From germline, CDR1 is SEHNR and CDR2 FQNEAQ (reference sequence). The J segment lost 5 bases and the V segment lost 5 bases, leaving 6 bases of the junction unmatched. The CDR3 loop spans 14 amino acids. The CDR3, as DNA: TGTGCCAGCAGCACGGACAGGGGCGGGGAGACCCAGTACTTC. Amino acid sequence: CASSTDRGGETQYF. Complete variable domain (other parts from reference TRBV7-9 and TRBJ2-5): DTGVSQNPRHKITKRGQNVTFRCDPISEHNRLYWYRQTLGQGPEFLTYFQNEAQLEKSRLLSDRFSAERPKGSFSTLEIQRTEQGDSAMYLCASSTDRGGETQYFGPGTRLLVL.

The chain couples TRBV19 to TRBJ1-3, with D uncertain. Per the germline V gene, CDR1 is LNHDA and CDR2 is SQIVND (reference sequence). The length of the CDR3 is 14 residues. The germline V and J ends were trimmed by 6 bases and 1 base, with 10 bases remaining between them. The chain's CDR3 is CASRRGWSGNTIYF. The CDR3 DNA is TGTGCCAGTAGGAGAGGGTGGTCTGGAAACACCATATATTTT.

This CDR3 is CASSFSSYEQYF. In DNA form, the CDR3 reads TGCGCCAGCAGTTTCAGCTCCTACGAGCAGTACTTC. This rearrangement joins TRBV5-1 to TRBJ2-7; no clear D. The V end lost 5 bases, the J end lost 0 bases, and 6 bases lay between the germline ends. Germline-derived CDR1 and CDR2 are SGHRS and YFSETQ. The CDR3 has 12 amino acids. Complete variable domain (other parts from reference TRBV5-1 and TRBJ2-7): KAGVTQTPRYLIKTRGQQVTLSCSPISGHRSVSWYQQTPGQGLQFLFEYFSETQRNKGNFPGRFSGRQFSNSRSEMNVSTLELGDSALYLCASSFSSYEQYFGPGTRLTVT.

This clone was seen once. The chain has TRBV5-1 and TRBJ1-6; 8 nucleotides line up with TRBD1. The CDR3 extends over 15 amino acids. The germline V gene encodes CDR1 SGHRS and CDR2 YFSETQ. J lost 6 bases, V lost 2 bases, and 4 bases had no gene match. The CDR3 loop is CASSLGQGSNSPLHF. The CDR3 DNA reads TGCGCCAGCAGCTTAGGACAGGGAAGTAATTCACCCCTCCACTTT. The variable domain in full, completed from reference TRBV5-1 and TRBJ1-6, reads KAGVTQTPRYLIKTRGQQVTLSCSPISGHRSVSWYQQTPGQGLQFLFEYFSETQRNKGNFPGRFSGRQFSNSRSEMNVSTLELGDSALYLCASSLGQGSNSPLHFGNGTRLTVT.

The chain recombines TRBV6-1 with TRBJ2-4, with D tentatively TRBD2 (5 bases). V was shortened by 6 bases and J by 2 bases, with 11 bases between the two germline ends. The CDR3 consists of 14 residues. The germline V gene encodes CDR1 MNHNS and CDR2 SASEGT. In DNA form, the CDR3 reads TGTGCCAGCAGGACGCCGGGATCCAAAAACATTCAGTACTTC. Translation gives CASRTPGSKNIQYF.

The V call is TRBV13, the J call TRBJ1-1, with TRBD1 identical over 9 bases. The germline gives CDR1 PRHDT, CDR2 FYEKMQ (reference sequence). CDR3 length equals 12 residues. The J segment lost 11 bases and the V segment lost 5 bases, leaving 6 bases of the junction unmatched. Written as DNA, the CDR3 is TGTGCCAGCAGCCTGATGGGACAGGGTGCTTTCTTT. Its protein product is CASSLMGQGAFF.

The chain has TRBV6-6 and TRBJ1-3, with TRBD1 as a possible D gene (6 bases). CDR3 length equals 14 residues. V lost 6 bases and J lost 6, with 15 bases in between. Per the germline V gene, CDR1 is MNHNY and CDR2 is SVGAGI (reference sequence). CDR3 nucleotides: TGTGCCAGCAGCATGGGGGCGGCAGCAAACACCATATATTTT. Translation: CASSMGAAANTIYF.

This clone has only one observation. V usage is TRBV4-3 and J usage is TRBJ1-4; D call uncertain. The CDR3 spans 13 residues. V lost 1 base and J lost 8, with 8 bases in between. Germline V gene lookup returns CDR1 LGHNA and CDR2 YSLEER. The CDR3 DNA reads TGCGCCAGCAGCCAAGCGGGATACGAAAAACTGTTTTTT. It yields the protein CASSQAGYEKLFF.

This chain joins TRBV5-6 and TRBJ2-3; 7 nucleotides match TRBD2. The CDR3 sequence is 15 residues long. Trimming at V came to 3 bases and at J to 2 bases, leaving 6 bases not matched to a gene. The V gene's germline CDR1 is SGHDT and CDR2 YYEEEE. The chain's CDR3 is CASSSPGLITDTQYF. The CDR3 coding sequence is TGTGCCAGCAGCTCCCCGGGACTAATCACAGATACGCAGTATTTT.

The V call is TRBV30, the J call TRBJ1-4, with D possibly being TRBD1 (5 bases). CDR1 and CDR2 (germline): GTSNPN, SVGIG (reference sequence). V was trimmed by 8 bases and J by 6 bases, leaving 16 bases between them. This CDR3 has 13 amino acids. CDR3 amino acids: CAGTYSMYEKLFF. CDR3 nucleotide sequence: TGTGCCGGGACGTACAGTATGTATGAAAAACTGTTTTTT.